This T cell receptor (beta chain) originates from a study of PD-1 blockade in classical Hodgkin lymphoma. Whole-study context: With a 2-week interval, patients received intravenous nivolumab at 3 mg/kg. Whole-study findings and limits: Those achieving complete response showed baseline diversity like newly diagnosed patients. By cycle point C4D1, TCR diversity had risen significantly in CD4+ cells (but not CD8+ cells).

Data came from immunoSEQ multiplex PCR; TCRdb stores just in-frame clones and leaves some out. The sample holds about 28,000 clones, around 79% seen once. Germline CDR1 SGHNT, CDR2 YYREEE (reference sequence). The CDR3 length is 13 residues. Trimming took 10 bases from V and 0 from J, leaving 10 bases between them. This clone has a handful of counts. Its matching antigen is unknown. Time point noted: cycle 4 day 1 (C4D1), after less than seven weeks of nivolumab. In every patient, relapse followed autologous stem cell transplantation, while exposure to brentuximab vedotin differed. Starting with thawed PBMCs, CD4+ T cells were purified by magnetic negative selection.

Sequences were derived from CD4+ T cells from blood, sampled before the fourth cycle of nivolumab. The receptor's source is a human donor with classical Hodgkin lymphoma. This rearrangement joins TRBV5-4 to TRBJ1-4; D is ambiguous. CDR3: CACSRSTNEKLFF. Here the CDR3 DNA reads TGTGCCTGCTCCCGGTCAACTAATGAAAAACTGTTTTTT.